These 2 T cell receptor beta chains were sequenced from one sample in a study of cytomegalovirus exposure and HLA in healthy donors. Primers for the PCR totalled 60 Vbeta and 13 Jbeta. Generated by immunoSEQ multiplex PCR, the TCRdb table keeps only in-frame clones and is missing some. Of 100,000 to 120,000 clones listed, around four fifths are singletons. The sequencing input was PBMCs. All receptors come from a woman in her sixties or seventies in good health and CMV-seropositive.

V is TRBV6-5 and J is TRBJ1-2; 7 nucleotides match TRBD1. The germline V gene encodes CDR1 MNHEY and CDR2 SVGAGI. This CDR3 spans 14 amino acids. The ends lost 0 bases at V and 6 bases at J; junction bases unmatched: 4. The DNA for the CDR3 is TGTGCCAGCAGTTACTCGACGACAGGGAATGGCTACACCTTC. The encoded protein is CASSYSTTGNGYTF.

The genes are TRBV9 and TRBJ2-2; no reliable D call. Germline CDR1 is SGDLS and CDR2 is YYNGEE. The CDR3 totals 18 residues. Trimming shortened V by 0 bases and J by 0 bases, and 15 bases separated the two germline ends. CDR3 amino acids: CASSVDGRQPPNTGELFF. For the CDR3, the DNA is TGTGCCAGCAGCGTAGATGGCAGGCAGCCCCCGAACACCGGGGAGCTGTTTTTT.